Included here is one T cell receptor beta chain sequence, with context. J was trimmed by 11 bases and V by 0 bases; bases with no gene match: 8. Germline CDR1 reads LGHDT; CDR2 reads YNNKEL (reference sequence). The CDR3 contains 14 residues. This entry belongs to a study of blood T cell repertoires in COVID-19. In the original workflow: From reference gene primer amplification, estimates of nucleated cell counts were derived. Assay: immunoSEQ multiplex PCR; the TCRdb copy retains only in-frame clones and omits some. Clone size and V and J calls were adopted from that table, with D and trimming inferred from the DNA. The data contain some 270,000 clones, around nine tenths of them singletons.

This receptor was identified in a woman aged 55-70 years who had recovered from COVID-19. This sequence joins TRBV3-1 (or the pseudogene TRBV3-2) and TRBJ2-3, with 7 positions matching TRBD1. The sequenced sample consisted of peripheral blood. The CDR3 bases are TGTGCCAGCAGCCAAGAGACCAGGGGGAAACTGCAGTATTTT. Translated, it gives CASSQETRGKLQYF.